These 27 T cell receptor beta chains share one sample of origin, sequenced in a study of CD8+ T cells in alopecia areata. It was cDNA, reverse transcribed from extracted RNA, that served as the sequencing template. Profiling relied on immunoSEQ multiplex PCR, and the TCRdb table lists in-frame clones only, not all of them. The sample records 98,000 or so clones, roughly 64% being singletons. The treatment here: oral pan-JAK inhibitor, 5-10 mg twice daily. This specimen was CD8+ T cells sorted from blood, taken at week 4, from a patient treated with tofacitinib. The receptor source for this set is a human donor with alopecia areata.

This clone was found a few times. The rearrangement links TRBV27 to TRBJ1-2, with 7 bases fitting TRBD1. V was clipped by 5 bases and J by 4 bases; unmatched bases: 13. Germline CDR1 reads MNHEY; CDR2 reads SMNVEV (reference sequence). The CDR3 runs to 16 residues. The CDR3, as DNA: TGTGCCAGCAGTCCCCGGGACAGCGGACCAATCTATGGCTACACCTTC. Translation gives CASSPRDSGPIYGYTF.

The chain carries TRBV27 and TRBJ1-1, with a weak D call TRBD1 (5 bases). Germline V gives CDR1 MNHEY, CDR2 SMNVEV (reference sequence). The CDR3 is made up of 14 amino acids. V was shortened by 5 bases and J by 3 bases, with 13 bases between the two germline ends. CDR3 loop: CASSGGGIYTEAFF. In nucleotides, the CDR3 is TGTGCCAGCAGTGGGGGGGGTATATACACTGAAGCTTTCTTT.

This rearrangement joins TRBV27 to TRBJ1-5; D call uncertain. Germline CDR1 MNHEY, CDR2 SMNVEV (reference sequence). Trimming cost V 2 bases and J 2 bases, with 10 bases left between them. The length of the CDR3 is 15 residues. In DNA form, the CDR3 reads TGTGCCAGCAGTTTAACCCTACTGGGCAATCAGCCCCAGCATTTT. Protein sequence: CASSLTLLGNQPQHF.

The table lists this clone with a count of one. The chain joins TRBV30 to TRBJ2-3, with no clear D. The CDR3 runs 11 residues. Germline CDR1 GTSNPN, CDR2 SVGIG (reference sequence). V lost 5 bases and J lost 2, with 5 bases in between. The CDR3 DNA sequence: TGTGCCTGGGAGGCCACAGATACGCAGTATTTT. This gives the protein CAWEATDTQYF.

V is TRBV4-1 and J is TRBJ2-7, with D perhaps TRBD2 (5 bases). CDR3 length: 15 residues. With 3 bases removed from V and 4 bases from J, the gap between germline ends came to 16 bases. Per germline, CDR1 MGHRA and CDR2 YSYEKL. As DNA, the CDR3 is TGCGCCAGCAGCCACGGTGAGGGAAAGGGTTACGAGCAGTACTTC. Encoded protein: CASSHGEGKGYEQYF.

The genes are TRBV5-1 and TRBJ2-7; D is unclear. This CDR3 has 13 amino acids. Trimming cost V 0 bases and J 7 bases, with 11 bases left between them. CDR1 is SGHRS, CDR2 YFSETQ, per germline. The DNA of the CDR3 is TGCGCCAGCAGCTTGGAAGCCATGCGGGAGCAGTACTTC. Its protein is CASSLEAMREQYF.

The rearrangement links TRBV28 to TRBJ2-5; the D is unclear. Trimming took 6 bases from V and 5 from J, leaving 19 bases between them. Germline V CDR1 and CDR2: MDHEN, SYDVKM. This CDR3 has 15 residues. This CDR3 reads CASSLPGRDLETQYF. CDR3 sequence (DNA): TGTGCCAGCAGCCTCCCCGGGCGCGATTTGGAGACCCAGTACTTC.

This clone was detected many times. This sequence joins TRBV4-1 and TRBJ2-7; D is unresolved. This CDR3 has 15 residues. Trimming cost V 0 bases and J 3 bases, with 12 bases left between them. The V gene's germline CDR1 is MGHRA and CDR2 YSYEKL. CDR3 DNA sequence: TGCGCCAGCAGCCAAGATCTCCGGGCGGTCTACGAGCAGTACTTC. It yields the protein CASSQDLRAVYEQYF.

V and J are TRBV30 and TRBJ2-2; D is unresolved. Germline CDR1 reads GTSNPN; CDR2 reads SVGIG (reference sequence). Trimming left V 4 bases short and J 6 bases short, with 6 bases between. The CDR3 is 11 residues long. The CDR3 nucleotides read TGTGCCTGGACCCCCGCCGGGGAGCTGTTTTTT. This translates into CAWTPAGELFF.

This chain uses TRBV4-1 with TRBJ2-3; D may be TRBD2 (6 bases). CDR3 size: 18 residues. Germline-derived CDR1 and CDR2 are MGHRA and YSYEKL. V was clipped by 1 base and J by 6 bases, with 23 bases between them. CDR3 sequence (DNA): TGCGCCAGCAGCCAAGTTCCCCAAACTGTCAGCGGGTGGGATACGCAGTATTTT. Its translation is CASSQVPQTVSGWDTQYF.

The DNA for the CDR3 is TGCGCCAGCAGCCAACCCAGGACAGGGGCGGGAGCAGATACGCAGTATTTT. Its translation: CASSQPRTGAGADTQYF. The chain employs TRBV4-1 and TRBJ2-3; 9 bases are shared with TRBD1. The CDR3 covers 17 residues. In germline, CDR1 is MGHRA, CDR2 YSYEKL. The V segment lost 2 bases and the J segment 4 bases; nucleotides outside the gene matches: 10.

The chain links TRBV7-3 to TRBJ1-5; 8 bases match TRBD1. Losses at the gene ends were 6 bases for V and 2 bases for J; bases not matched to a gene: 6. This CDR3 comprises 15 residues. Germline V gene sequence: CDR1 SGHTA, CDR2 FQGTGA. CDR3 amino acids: CASSTAGQGNQPQHF. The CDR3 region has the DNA TGTGCCAGCAGTACCGCGGGACAGGGCAATCAGCCCCAGCATTTT.

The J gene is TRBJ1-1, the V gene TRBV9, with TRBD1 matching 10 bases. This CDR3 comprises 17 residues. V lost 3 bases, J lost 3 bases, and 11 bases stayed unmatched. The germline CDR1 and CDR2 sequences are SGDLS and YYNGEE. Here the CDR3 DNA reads TGTGCCAGCAGCGCTTCCCCTCCGGACAGGGGGTACACTGAAGCTTTCTTT. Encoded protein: CASSASPPDRGYTEAFF.

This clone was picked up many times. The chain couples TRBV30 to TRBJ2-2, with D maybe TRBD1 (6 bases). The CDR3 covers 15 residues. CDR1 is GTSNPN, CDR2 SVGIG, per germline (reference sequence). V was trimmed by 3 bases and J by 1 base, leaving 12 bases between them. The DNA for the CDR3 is TGTGCCTGGAGGGACCGGGACATGAACACCGGGGAGCTGTTTTTT. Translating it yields CAWRDRDMNTGELFF.

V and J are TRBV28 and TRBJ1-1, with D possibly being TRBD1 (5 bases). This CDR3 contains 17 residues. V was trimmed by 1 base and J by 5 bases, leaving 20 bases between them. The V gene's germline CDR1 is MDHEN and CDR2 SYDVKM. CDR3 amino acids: CASSLYHPGVWWTEAFF. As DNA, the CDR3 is TGTGCCAGCAGTTTATATCACCCGGGGGTTTGGTGGACTGAAGCTTTCTTT.

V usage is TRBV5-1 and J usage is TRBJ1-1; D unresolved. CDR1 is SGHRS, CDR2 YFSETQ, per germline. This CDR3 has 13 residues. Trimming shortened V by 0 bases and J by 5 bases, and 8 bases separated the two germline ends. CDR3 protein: CASSLAGVTEAFF. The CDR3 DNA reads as TGCGCCAGCAGCTTGGCTGGGGTGACTGAAGCTTTCTTT.

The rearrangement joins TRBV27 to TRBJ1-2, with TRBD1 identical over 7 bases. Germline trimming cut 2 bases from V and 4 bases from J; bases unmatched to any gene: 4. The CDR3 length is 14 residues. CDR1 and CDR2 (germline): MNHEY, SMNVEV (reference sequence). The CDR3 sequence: CASSLMAGGYGYTF. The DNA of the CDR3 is TGTGCCAGCAGTTTAATGGCAGGGGGCTATGGCTACACCTTC.

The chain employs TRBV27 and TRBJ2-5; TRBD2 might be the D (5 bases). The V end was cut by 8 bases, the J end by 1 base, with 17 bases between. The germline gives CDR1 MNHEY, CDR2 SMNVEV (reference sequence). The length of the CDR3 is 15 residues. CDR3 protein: CASASGGLIQETQYF. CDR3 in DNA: TGTGCCAGCGCTTCAGGCGGGCTTATCCAAGAGACCCAGTACTTC.

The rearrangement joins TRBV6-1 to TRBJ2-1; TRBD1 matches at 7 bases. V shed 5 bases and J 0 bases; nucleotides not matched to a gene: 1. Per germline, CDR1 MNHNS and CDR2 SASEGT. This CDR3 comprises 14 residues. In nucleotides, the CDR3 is TGTGCCAGCAGTTGGGACAGCTCCTACAATGAGCAGTTCTTC. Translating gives CASSWDSSYNEQFF.

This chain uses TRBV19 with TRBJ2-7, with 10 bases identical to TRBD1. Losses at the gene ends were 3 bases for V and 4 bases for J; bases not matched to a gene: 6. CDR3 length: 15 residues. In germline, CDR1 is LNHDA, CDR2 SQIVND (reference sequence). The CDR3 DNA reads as TGTGCCAGTAGTATTGGGACAGGGGAAATTTACGAGCAGTACTTC. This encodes CASSIGTGEIYEQYF.

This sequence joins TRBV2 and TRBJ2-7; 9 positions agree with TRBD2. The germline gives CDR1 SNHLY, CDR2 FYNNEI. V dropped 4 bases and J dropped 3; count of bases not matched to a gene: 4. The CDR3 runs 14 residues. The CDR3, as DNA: TGTGCCAGCAGTGCTGAAGCGGGGGGCTACGAGCAGTACTTC. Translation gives CASSAEAGGYEQYF.

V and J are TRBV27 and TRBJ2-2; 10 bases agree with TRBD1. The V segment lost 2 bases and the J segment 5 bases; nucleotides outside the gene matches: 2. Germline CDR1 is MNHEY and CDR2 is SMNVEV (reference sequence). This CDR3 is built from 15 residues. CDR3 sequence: CASSLGTGVTGELFF. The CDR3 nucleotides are TGTGCCAGCAGTTTAGGGACAGGGGTGACCGGGGAGCTGTTTTTT.

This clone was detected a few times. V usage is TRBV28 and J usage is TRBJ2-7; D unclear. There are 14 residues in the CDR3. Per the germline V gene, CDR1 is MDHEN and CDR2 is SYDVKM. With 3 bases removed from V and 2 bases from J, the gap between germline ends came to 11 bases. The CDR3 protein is CASSFSSHAYEQYF. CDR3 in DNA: TGTGCCAGCAGTTTCTCCAGTCATGCCTACGAGCAGTACTTC.

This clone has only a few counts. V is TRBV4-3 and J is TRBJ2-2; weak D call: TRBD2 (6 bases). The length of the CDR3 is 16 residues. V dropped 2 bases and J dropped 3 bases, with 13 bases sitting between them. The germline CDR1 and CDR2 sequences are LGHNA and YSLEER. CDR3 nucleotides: TGCGCCAGCAGCCAATCTAGCGTTGGGGACACCGGGGAGCTGTTTTTT. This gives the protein CASSQSSVGDTGELFF.

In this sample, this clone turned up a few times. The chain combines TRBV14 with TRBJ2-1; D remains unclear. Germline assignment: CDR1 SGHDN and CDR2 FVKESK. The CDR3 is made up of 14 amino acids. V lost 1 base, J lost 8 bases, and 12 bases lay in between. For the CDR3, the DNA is TGTGCCAGCAGCCAAGCGGGTAGGAGCCATGAGCAGTTCTTC. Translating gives CASSQAGRSHEQFF.

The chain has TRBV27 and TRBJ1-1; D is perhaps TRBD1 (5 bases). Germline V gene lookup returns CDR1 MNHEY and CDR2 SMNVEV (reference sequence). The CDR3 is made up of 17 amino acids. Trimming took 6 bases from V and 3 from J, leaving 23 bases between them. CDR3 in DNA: TGTGCCAGCAGGCCGGTTGTGGTTGGCCGGGGGGACACTGAAGCTTTCTTT. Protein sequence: CASRPVVVGRGDTEAFF.

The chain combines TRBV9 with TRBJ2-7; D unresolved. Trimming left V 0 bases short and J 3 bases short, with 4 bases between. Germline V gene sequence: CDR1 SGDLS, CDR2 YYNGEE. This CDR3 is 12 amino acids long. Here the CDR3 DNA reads TGTGCCAGCAGCGTAGGACTCTACGAGCAGTACTTC. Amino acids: CASSVGLYEQYF.